This is a list of T cell receptor beta chains from one sample in a study of T cell responses to AZD1222 COVID-19 vaccine. Data came from immunoSEQ multiplex PCR; TCRdb stores just in-frame clones and leaves some out. The sample consists of about 140,000 clones, 75% to 95% of them appearing once. Specimen: peripheral blood, collected on day 0 of AZD1222 vaccination. Receptor source: an adult in good health. CDR3s include the opening cysteine and the closing phenylalanine or tryptophan. Each record gives: V gene, clone size, D gene, J gene, CDR3 protein, CDR3 DNA. D genes are given only for firm matches. Clone size is given for some rows only: seen once, a few or many times, or a class if the clone is expanded.

V gene: TRBV1
clone size: NA
D gene: NA
J gene: TRBJ2-1
CDR3 protein: CTSSQEGPINEQFF
CDR3 DNA: TGCACCAGCAGCCAAGAAGGACCCATCAATGAGCAGTTCTTC

V gene: TRBV6-4
clone size: once
D gene: TRBD1
J gene: TRBJ2-7
CDR3 protein: CASSSVGGTGSHEQYF
CDR3 DNA: TGTGCCAGCAGTTCAGTTGGGGGGACAGGTTCGCACGAGCAGTACTTC

V gene: TRBV19
clone size: NA
D gene: NA
J gene: TRBJ2-7
CDR3 protein: CASSIRPYEQYF
CDR3 DNA: TGTGCCAGTAGTATCCGCCCCTACGAGCAGTACTTC

V gene: TRBV12-3/TRBV12-4
clone size: NA
D gene: NA
J gene: TRBJ1-6
CDR3 protein: CASTPLGNSPLHF
CDR3 DNA: TGTGCCAGCACCCCATTGGGGAATTCACCCCTCCACTTT

V gene: TRBV7-3
clone size: few
D gene: NA
J gene: TRBJ2-1
CDR3 protein: CASSLLGGPNEQFF
CDR3 DNA: TGTGCCAGCAGCCTACTGGGGGGTCCCAATGAGCAGTTCTTC

V gene: TRBV5-4
clone size: NA
D gene: NA
J gene: TRBJ2-2
CDR3 protein: CASSPGVNTGELFF
CDR3 DNA: TGTGCCAGCAGCCCCGGGGTGAACACCGGGGAGCTGTTTTTT

V gene: TRBV19
clone size: NA
D gene: NA
J gene: TRBJ1-1
CDR3 protein: CASSITGSDTEAFF
CDR3 DNA: TGTGCCAGTAGTATCACAGGGTCGGACACTGAAGCTTTCTTT

V gene: TRBV11-2
clone size: NA
D gene: TRBD1
J gene: TRBJ2-7
CDR3 protein: CASSLGGLGQTYEQYF
CDR3 DNA: TGTGCCAGCAGCTTAGGGGGCCTGGGACAGACGTACGAGCAGTACTTC

V gene: TRBV19
clone size: NA
D gene: NA
J gene: TRBJ2-7
CDR3 protein: CASSIGGAYEQYF
CDR3 DNA: TGTGCCAGTAGTATCGGGGGAGCCTACGAGCAGTACTTC

V gene: TRBV21-1
clone size: NA
D gene: NA
J gene: TRBJ1-5
CDR3 protein: CASTPLPTGQGLNGPQHF
CDR3 DNA: TGTGCCAGCACCCCCCTTCCTACCGGACAGGGCCTTAATGGGCCCCAGCATTTT

V gene: TRBV19
clone size: NA
D gene: TRBD1
J gene: TRBJ2-1
CDR3 protein: CASSSRRTGVGVYEQFF
CDR3 DNA: TGTGCCAGTAGTTCCCGCCGGACAGGGGTGGGTGTCTATGAGCAGTTCTTC

V gene: TRBV10-3
clone size: NA
D gene: TRBD2
J gene: TRBJ2-5
CDR3 protein: CAISGGLEQETQYF
CDR3 DNA: TGTGCCATCAGCGGGGGACTAGAGCAAGAGACCCAGTACTTC

V gene: TRBV4-3
clone size: NA
D gene: TRBD1
J gene: TRBJ1-2
CDR3 protein: CASSHRTGAGGYTF
CDR3 DNA: TGCGCCAGCAGCCACCGGACAGGGGCGGGTGGCTACACCTTC

V gene: TRBV25-1
clone size: NA
D gene: TRBD1
J gene: TRBJ1-5
CDR3 protein: CASSGQAGGSGQPQHF
CDR3 DNA: TGTGCCAGCAGTGGTCAGGCAGGGGGTTCGGGTCAGCCCCAGCATTTT

V gene: TRBV19
clone size: NA
D gene: NA
J gene: TRBJ1-1
CDR3 protein: CASSAKNTEAFF
CDR3 DNA: TGTGCCAGTTCCGCCAAGAACACTGAAGCTTTCTTT

V gene: TRBV9
clone size: NA
D gene: NA
J gene: TRBJ1-2
CDR3 protein: CASSVAGEWNGYTF
CDR3 DNA: TGTGCCAGCAGCGTAGCAGGGGAGTGGAATGGCTACACCTTC

V gene: TRBV13
clone size: NA
D gene: TRBD1
J gene: TRBJ1-2
CDR3 protein: CASSRSKSAPGQNYYGYTF
CDR3 DNA: TGTGCCAGCAGCCGCTCAAAATCCGCCCCGGGACAGAATTACTATGGCTACACCTTC

V gene: TRBV6-4
clone size: NA
D gene: NA
J gene: TRBJ2-3
CDR3 protein: CASSETGSTDTQYF
CDR3 DNA: TGTGCCAGCAGTGAGACAGGTAGCACAGATACGCAGTATTTT